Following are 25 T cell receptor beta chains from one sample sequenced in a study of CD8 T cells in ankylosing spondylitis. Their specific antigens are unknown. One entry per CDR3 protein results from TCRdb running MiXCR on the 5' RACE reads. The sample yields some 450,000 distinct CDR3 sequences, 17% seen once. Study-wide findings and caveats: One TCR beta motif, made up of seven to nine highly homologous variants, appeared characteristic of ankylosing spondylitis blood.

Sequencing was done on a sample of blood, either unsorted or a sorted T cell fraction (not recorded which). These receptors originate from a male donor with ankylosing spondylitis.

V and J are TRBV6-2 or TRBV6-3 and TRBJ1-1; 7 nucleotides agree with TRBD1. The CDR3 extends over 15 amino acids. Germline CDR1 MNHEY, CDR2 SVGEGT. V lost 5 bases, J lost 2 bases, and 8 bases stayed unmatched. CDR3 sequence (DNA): TGTGCCAGCAGTGGTGAGCCAGGGGGAAACACTGAAGCTTTCTTT. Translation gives CASSGEPGGNTEAFF.

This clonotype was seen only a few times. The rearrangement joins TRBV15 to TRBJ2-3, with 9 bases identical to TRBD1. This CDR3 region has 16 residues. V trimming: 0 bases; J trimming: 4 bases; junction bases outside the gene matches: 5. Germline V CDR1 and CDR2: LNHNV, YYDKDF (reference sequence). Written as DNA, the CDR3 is TGTGCCACCAGCAGAGATCGGGGACAGGGCGCAGATACGCAGTATTTT. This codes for CATSRDRGQGADTQYF.

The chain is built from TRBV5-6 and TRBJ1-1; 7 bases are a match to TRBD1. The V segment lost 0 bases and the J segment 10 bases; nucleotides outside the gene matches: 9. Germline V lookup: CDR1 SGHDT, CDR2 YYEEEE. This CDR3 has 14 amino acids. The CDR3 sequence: CASSLGQGGTGAFF. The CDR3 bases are TGTGCCAGCAGCTTGGGACAGGGCGGTACGGGAGCTTTCTTT. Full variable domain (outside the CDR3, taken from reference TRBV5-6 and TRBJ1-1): DAGVTQSPTHLIKTRGQQVTLRCSPKSGHDTVSWYQQALGQGPQFIFQYYEEEERQRGNFPDRFSGHQFPNYSSELNVNALLLGDSALYLCASSLGQGGTGAFFGQGTRLTVV.

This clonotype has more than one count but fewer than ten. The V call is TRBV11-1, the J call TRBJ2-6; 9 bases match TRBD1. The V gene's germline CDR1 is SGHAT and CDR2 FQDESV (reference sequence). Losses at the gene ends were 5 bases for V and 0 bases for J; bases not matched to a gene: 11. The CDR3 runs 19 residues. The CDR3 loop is CASSTIWGQGNSGANVLTF. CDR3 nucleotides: TGTGCCAGCAGCACGATATGGGGACAGGGAAACTCTGGGGCCAACGTCCTGACTTTC.

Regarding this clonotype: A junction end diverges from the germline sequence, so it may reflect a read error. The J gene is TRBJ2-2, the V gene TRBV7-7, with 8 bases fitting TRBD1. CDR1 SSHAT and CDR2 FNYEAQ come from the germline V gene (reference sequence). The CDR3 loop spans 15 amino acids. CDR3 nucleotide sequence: TGTGCTAGCAGTCCCGACAGGGGCCCCACCGGGGAGCTGTTTTTT. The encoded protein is CASSPDRGPTGELFF.

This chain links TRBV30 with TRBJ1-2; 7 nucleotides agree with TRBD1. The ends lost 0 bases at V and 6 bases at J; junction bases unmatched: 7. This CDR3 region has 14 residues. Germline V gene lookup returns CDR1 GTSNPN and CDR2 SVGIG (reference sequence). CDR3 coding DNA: TGTGCCTGGAGTGTACTGCGACAGGGAAATGGCTACACCTTC. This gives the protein CAWSVLRQGNGYTF.

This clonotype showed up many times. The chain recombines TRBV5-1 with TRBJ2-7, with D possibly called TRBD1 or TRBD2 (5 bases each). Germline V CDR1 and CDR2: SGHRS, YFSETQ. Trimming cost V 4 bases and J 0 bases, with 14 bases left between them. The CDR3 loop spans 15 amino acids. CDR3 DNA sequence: TGCGCCAGCAGCCTGGGGCCTGGGAGCTCCTACGAGCAGTACTTC. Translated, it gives CASSLGPGSSYEQYF.

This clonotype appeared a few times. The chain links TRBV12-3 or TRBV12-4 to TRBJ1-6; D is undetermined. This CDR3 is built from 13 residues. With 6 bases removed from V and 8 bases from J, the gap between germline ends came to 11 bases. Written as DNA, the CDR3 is TGTGCCAGCAGGACTGAGGAATATTCACCCCTCCACTTT. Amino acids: CASRTEEYSPLHF.

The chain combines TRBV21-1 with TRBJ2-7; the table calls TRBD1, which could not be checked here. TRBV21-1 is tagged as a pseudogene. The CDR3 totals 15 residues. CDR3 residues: CASSKAAGGHYEQYF. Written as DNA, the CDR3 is TGTGCCAGCAGCAAAGCGGCAGGGGGACACTACGAGCAGTACTTC.

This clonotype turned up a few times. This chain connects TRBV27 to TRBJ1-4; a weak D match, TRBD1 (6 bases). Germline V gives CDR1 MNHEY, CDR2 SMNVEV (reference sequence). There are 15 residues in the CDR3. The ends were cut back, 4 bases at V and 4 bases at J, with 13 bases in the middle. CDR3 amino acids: CASSSRGGSNEKLFF. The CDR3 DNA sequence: TGTGCCAGCAGTTCTAGAGGGGGTAGTAATGAAAAACTGTTTTTT.

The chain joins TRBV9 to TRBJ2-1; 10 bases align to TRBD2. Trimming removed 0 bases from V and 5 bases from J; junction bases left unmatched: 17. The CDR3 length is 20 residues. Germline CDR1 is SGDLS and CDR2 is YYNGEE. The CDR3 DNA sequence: TGTGCCAGCAGCGTAGTGATAAACCCATGGCTAGCGGGAGTCAACAATGAGCAGTTCTTC. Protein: CASSVVINPWLAGVNNEQFF.

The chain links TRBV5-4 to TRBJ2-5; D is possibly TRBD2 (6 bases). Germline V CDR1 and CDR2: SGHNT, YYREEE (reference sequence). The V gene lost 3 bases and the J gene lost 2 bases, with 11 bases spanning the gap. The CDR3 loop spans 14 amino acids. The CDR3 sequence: CASSSGLFQETQYF. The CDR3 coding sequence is TGTGCCAGCAGCTCGGGACTCTTTCAAGAGACCCAGTACTTC.

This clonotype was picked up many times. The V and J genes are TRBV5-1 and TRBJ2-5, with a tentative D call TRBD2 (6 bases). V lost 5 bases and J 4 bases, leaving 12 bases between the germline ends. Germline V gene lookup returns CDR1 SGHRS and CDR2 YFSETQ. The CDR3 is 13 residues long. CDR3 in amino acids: CASSSGVGETQYF. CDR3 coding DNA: TGCGCCAGCAGTTCGGGAGTAGGAGAGACCCAGTACTTC.

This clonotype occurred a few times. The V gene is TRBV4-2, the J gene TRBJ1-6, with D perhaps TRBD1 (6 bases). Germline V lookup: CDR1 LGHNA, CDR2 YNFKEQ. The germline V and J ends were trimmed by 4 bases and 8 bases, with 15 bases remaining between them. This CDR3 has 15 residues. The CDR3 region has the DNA TGTGCCAGCAGCCGCTTGGACAGAAACGATTCACCCCTCCACTTT. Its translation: CASSRLDRNDSPLHF.

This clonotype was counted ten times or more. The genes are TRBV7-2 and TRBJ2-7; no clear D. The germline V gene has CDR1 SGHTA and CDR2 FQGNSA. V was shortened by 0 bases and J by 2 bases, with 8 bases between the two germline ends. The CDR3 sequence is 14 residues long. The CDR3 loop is CASSLAQLTYEQYF. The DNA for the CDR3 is TGTGCCAGCAGCTTAGCCCAGCTTACCTACGAGCAGTACTTC.

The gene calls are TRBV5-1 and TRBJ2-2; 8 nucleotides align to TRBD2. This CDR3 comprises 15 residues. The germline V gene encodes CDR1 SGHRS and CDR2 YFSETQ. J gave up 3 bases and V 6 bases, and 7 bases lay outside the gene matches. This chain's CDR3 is CASTRGGTDTGELFF. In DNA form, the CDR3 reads TGCGCCAGCACCCGGGGGGGAACCGACACCGGGGAGCTGTTTTTT.

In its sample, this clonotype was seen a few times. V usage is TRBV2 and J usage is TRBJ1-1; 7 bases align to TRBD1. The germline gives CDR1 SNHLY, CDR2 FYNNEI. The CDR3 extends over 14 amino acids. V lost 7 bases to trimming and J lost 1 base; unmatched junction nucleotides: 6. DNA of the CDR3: TGTGCCAGCAATTTCAGGGGGGAGAACACTGAAGCTTTCTTT. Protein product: CASNFRGENTEAFF.

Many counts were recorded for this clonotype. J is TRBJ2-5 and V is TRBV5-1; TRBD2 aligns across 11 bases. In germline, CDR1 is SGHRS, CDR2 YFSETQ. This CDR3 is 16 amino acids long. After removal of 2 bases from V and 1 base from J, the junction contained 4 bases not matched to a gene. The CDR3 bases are TGCGCCAGCAGCTTCCTAGCGGGGGGTCGCCAAGAGACCCAGTACTTC. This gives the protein CASSFLAGGRQETQYF.

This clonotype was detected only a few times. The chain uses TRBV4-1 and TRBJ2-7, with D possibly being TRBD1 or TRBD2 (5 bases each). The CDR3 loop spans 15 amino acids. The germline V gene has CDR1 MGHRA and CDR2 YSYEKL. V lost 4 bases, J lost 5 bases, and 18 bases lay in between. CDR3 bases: TGCGCCAGCAGCCGGGGGACGTTAGACTTCCACGAGCAGTACTTC. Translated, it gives CASSRGTLDFHEQYF.

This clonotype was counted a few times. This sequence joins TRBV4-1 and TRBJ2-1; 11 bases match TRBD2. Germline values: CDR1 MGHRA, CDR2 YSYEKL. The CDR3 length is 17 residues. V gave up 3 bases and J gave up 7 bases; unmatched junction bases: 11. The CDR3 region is CASSQEGYRTSGNEQFF. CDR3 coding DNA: TGCGCCAGCAGCCAGGAGGGTTATAGGACTAGCGGGAATGAGCAGTTCTTC.

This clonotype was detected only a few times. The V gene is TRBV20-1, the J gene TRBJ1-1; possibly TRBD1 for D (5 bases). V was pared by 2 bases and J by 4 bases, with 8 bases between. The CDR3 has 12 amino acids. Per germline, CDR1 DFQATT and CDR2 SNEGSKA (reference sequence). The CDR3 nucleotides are TGCAGTGCTAGACGGGGGGGCACTGAAGCTTTCTTT. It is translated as CSARRGGTEAFF.

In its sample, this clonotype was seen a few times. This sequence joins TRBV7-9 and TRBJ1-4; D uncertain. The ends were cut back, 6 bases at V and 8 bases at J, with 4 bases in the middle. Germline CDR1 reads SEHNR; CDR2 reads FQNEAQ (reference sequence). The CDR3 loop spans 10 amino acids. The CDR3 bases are TGTGCCAGCAGTGGAGAAAAACTGTTTTTT. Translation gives CASSGEKLFF.

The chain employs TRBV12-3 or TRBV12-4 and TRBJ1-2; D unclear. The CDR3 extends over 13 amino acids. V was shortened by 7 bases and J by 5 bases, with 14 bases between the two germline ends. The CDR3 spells CASTIGGRYGYTF. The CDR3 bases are TGTGCCAGCACCATAGGAGGGCGATATGGCTACACCTTC.

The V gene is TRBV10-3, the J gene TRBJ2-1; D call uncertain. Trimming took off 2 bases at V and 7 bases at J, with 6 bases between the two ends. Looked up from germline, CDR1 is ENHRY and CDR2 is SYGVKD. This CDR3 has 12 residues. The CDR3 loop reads CAISEVLNEQFF. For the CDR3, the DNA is TGTGCCATCAGTGAGGTCCTGAATGAGCAGTTCTTC.

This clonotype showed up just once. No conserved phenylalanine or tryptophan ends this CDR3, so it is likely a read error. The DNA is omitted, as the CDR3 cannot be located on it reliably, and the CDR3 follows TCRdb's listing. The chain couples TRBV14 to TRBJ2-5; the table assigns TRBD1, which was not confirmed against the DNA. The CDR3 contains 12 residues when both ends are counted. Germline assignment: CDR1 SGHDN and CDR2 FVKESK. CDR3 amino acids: CASSQDPAGSPG.